Each of the 27 T cell receptor beta chains below was sequenced from the same sample in a study of molecular identifiers for immune sequencing clone quantification. TCRdb itself ran the PCR reads through MiXCR, one entry per CDR3 protein. The sample has around 470,000 distinct CDR3 sequences, over 20% seen once. Sequences were obtained from naive CD8+ T cells from blood, with Jurkat cell RNA spiked in. Subset in this sample: FACS-sorted CD8+CD4-CCR7+CD45RA+ naive T cells. All receptors derive from a human donor in good health. Some libraries in this study had Jurkat cell RNA spiked in.

This clonotype was recorded a few times. The chain is built from TRBV12-3 or TRBV12-4 and TRBJ2-7; 8 bases align to TRBD1. The V segment lost 5 bases and the J segment 7 bases; nucleotides outside the gene matches: 10. The CDR3 has 14 residues. DNA of the CDR3: TGTGCCAGCAGTCCGGGGACAGGTCACCTGGAGCAGTACTTC. Encoded protein: CASSPGTGHLEQYF.

V is TRBV24-1 and J is TRBJ2-1; 9 bases fit TRBD2. The CDR3 spans 15 residues. J lost 6 bases, V lost 2 bases, and 4 bases had no gene match. The germline gives CDR1 KGHDR, CDR2 SFDVKD. The chain's CDR3 is CATSDSRRGGNEQFF. The DNA for the CDR3 is TGTGCCACCAGTGATTCGCGGCGGGGGGGCAATGAGCAGTTCTTC.

In regard to this clonotype: The junction does not match germline at one end; this may be a read error. V gene TRBV5-3 combines with J gene TRBJ1-1; no firm D call. TRBV5-3 is filed as an ORF, its function uncertain. This CDR3 is built from 15 residues. In DNA form, the CDR3 reads TGTGCCAGCAGCTCACTGGACGGCTTGAACACTGAAGCTTTCTTT. It yields the protein CASSSLDGLNTEAFF.

This chain joins TRBV21-1 and TRBJ2-5; TRBD2 is taken as the D call from the table, unchecked against the DNA. TRBV21-1 is an annotated pseudogene. This CDR3 contains 16 residues. The CDR3 spells CASSKVNSGRAETQYF. DNA of the CDR3: TGTGCCAGCAGCAAAGTTAATAGCGGGAGAGCGGAGACCCAGTACTTC.

About this clonotype: A much larger clone lies one base from this, so it may be a read error. CDR3 region: CAGSEALGRYYMNTEAFF. CDR3 DNA: TGTGCCGGCAGTGAAGCGCTGGGCAGATACTACATGAACACTGAAGCTTTCTTT. The gene calls are TRBV6-1 and TRBJ1-1; no definite D call. This CDR3 is built from 18 residues. Germline V CDR1 and CDR2: MNHNS, SASEGT.

About this clonotype itself: A much more abundant neighbour one base away suggests this may be a read error. The V and J genes are TRBV12-3 or TRBV12-4 and TRBJ2-2; 9 bases are a match to TRBD1. The junction had 7 bases not matched to a gene; V was cut back by 5 bases and J by 6 bases. The CDR3 consists of 15 residues. CDR3 DNA sequence: TGTGCCAGCAGTCCCCGGGACAGGGACGCCGGGGAGCTGTTTTTT. Its translation: CASSPRDRDAGELFF.

In this sample, this clonotype turned up a few times. The V gene is TRBV6-1, the J gene TRBJ2-4; 10 bases are shared with TRBD2. The CDR3 is 17 residues long. CDR1 is MNHNS and CDR2 is SASEGT in the germline V gene. V lost 2 bases and J lost 3; bases outside the gene matches: 7. The CDR3 reads CASSESSGGHFKNIQYF. In DNA form, the CDR3 reads TGTGCCAGCAGTGAATCTAGCGGGGGACATTTCAAAAACATTCAGTACTTC.

Only one count was recorded for this clonotype. Possible read error: a much larger clone is one base away. V is TRBV7-2 and J is TRBJ2-1; D remains unclear. Deletions cut 5 bases from V and 9 bases from J, with 17 bases between. The CDR3 is 14 residues long. Germline assignment: CDR1 SGHTA and CDR2 FQGNSA. CDR3 in DNA: TGTGCCAGCAGCCCCCACGTGCTTAACAGTGAGCAGTTCTTC. Translating it yields CASSPHVLNSEQFF.

The chain joins TRBV20-1 to TRBJ2-7, with a possible D match to TRBD2 (6 bases). The V end was cut by 5 bases, the J end by 2 bases, with 22 bases between. Germline CDR1 and CDR2: DFQATT and SNEGSKA (reference sequence). This CDR3 is 16 amino acids long. CDR3 DNA: TGCAGTGCTGGTAGCTTTGGACTATTATTCGCCTACGAGCAGTACTTC. Protein: CSAGSFGLLFAYEQYF.

The rearrangement links TRBV4-1 to TRBJ2-1, with D unclear. CDR3 length: 14 residues. Trimming shortened V by 1 base and J by 9 bases, and 13 bases separated the two germline ends. Germline V CDR1 and CDR2: MGHRA, YSYEKL. DNA for the CDR3: TGCGCCAGCAGCCAAGGTCAGCCGGGCGGTGAGCAGTTCTTC. The encoded protein is CASSQGQPGGEQFF.

This clonotype was seen a few times. The chain carries TRBV7-8 and TRBJ2-7, with TRBD1 matching 7 bases. J was trimmed by 1 base and V by 5 bases; bases with no gene match: 11. Per the germline V gene, CDR1 is SGHVS and CDR2 is FQNEAQ. The CDR3 contains 16 residues. CDR3 loop: CASSPRGQDRSYEQYF. The CDR3, as DNA: TGTGCCAGCAGCCCTAGGGGGCAGGATCGGTCCTACGAGCAGTACTTC.

This clonotype was recorded many times. The chain combines TRBV7-2 with TRBJ2-5; D remains ambiguous. Germline-derived CDR1 and CDR2 are SGHTA and FQGNSA. The germline V and J ends were trimmed by 5 bases and 3 bases, with 4 bases remaining between them. CDR3 length equals 11 residues. The CDR3 is CASSTKETQYF. CDR3 coding DNA: TGTGCCAGCAGCACAAAAGAGACCCAGTACTTC.

In its sample, this clonotype was seen many times. This chain links TRBV20-1 with TRBJ1-1; weak D call: TRBD1 (6 bases). Trimming removed 1 base at V and 1 base at J, with 13 bases between. The CDR3 consists of 15 residues. Germline CDR1 is DFQATT and CDR2 is SNEGSKA (reference sequence). The CDR3 DNA reads as TGCAGTGCTAGAGGGTCCGGGGGCGGGAACACTGAAGCTTTCTTT. Protein sequence: CSARGSGGGNTEAFF.

Only a few counts were recorded for this clonotype. The rearrangement uses TRBV11-2 and TRBJ2-3; the D is unclear. The CDR3 consists of 13 residues. From germline, CDR1 is SGHAT and CDR2 FQNNGV. Trimming shortened V by 4 bases and J by 6 bases, and 11 bases separated the two germline ends. The CDR3 protein is CASSSVPADTQYF. The CDR3 region has the DNA TGTGCCAGCAGCTCGGTCCCCGCGGATACGCAGTATTTT.

The chain links TRBV4-2 to TRBJ2-5; D might be TRBD2 (5 bases). CDR3 length: 15 amino acids. In germline, CDR1 is LGHNA, CDR2 YNFKEQ. V lost 0 bases and J lost 5, with 13 bases in between. This CDR3 reads CASSQDGEGGETQYF. In nucleotides, the CDR3 is TGTGCCAGCAGCCAAGATGGTGAGGGTGGTGAGACCCAGTACTTC.

The chain links TRBV5-6 to TRBJ2-2; 8 bases fit TRBD1. V lost 2 bases, J lost 4 bases, and 7 bases stayed unmatched. Germline V lookup: CDR1 SGHDT, CDR2 YYEEEE. The CDR3 has 16 amino acids. CDR3 residues: CASSFRTGGITGELFF. In nucleotides, the CDR3 is TGTGCCAGCAGCTTTAGAACAGGGGGTATCACCGGGGAGCTGTTTTTT.

The genes are TRBV11-2 and TRBJ2-2; TRBD1 matches 8 bases. The V gene's germline CDR1 is SGHAT and CDR2 FQNNGV. V dropped 7 bases and J dropped 7; count of bases not matched to a gene: 11. This CDR3 contains 15 residues. CDR3 in amino acids: CASTDHPRGRGELFF. The DNA for the CDR3 is TGTGCCAGCACCGATCACCCCAGGGGGCGCGGGGAGCTGTTTTTT.

The genes are TRBV13 and TRBJ2-7; D may match TRBD1 or TRBD2 (5 bases each). CDR1 and CDR2 from the germline V gene are PRHDT and FYEKMQ (reference sequence). There are 14 residues in the CDR3. V was pared by 2 bases and J by 4 bases, with 12 bases between. DNA for the CDR3: TGTGCCAGCAGCTTACCTCCGGGACCATACGAGCAGTACTTC. This translates into CASSLPPGPYEQYF. The whole variable domain, remainder taken from reference TRBV13 and TRBJ2-7, is AAGVIQSPRHLIKEKRETATLKCYPIPRHDTVYWYQQGPGQDPQFLISFYEKMQSDKGSIPDRFSAQQFSDYHSELNMSSLELGDSALYFCASSLPPGPYEQYFGPGTRLTVT.

Many counts were recorded for this clonotype. The CDR3 region has the DNA TGTGCCACCAGCAGAAGACAGGCCAAAGGAGATACGCAGTATTTT. It encodes CATSRRQAKGDTQYF. The chain carries TRBV15 and TRBJ2-3; perhaps TRBD1 as D (6 bases). There are 15 residues in the CDR3. Germline CDR1 LNHNV, CDR2 YYDKDF (reference sequence). V was shortened by 2 bases and J by 5 bases, with 14 bases between the two germline ends.

For this clonotype: This may stem from a read error, because a much larger clone lies one nucleotide away. V and J are TRBV2 and TRBJ1-2; possible D gene TRBD1, 6 bases. V lost 7 bases, J lost 6 bases, and 21 bases lay in between. This CDR3 comprises 15 residues. Germline lookup yields CDR1 SNHLY and CDR2 FYNNEI. CDR3 sequence (DNA): TGTGCCAGCAAAGTGAGGGGGGCATCGAAGAATGGCTACACCTTC. It encodes CASKVRGASKNGYTF.

Comments on this clonotype: It may be a read error: a sequence one base away is much more abundant. The chain links TRBV4-1 to TRBJ1-2; weak D call: TRBD1 (5 bases). CDR3 length: 15 amino acids. CDR1 and CDR2 (germline): MGHRA, YSYEKL. The CDR3 DNA follows: TGCGCCGGCAGCCAAGATACGGGGGTAGGTTATGGCTACACCTTC. Translating gives CAGSQDTGVGYGYTF.

This clonotype showed up many times. The J gene is TRBJ2-3, the V gene TRBV20-1; D perhaps matches TRBD2 (5 bases). CDR1 is DFQATT and CDR2 is SNEGSKA in the germline V gene (reference sequence). This CDR3 is 13 amino acids long. V dropped 6 bases and J dropped 0 bases, with 10 bases sitting between them. Here the CDR3 DNA reads TGCAGTGCCGCGGGCCACAGCACAGATACGCAGTATTTT. As protein: CSAAGHSTDTQYF.

The table lists this clonotype with a few counts. The chain joins TRBV4-3 to TRBJ2-5; D possibly corresponds to TRBD1 (6 bases). This CDR3 has 16 residues. Trimming shortened V by 0 bases and J by 4 bases, and 15 bases separated the two germline ends. Germline V gene sequence: CDR1 LGHNA, CDR2 YSLEER. The CDR3 reads CASSQDPPQGRETQYF. CDR3 in DNA: TGCGCCAGCAGCCAAGATCCACCACAGGGCCGAGAGACCCAGTACTTC.

This clonotype has only a few counts. The chain uses TRBV29-1 and TRBJ1-2; TRBD1 might be the D (6 bases). The CDR3 loop spans 14 amino acids. In germline, CDR1 is SQVTM, CDR2 ANQGSEA. The V gene lost 4 bases and the J gene lost 3 bases, with 15 bases spanning the gap. The CDR3 is CSVGGGGADYGYTF. DNA of the CDR3: TGCAGCGTTGGGGGGGGGGGCGCGGACTATGGCTACACCTTC. Complete variable domain (other parts from reference TRBV29-1 and TRBJ1-2): SAVISQKPSRDICQRGTSLTIQCQVDSQVTMMFWYRQQPGQSLTLIATANQGSEATYESGFVIDKFPISRPNLTFSTLTVSNMSPEDSSIYLCSVGGGGADYGYTFGSGTRLTVV.

As regards this clonotype: A read error may be the cause here, since a much bigger clone is one base away. This chain links TRBV6-2 or TRBV6-3 with TRBJ1-1, with 9 bases matching TRBD1. The CDR3 is 17 amino acids. Looked up from germline, CDR1 is MNHEY and CDR2 is SVGEGT. CDR3 in amino acids: CAGSYSNPGQGNTEAFF. CDR3 nucleotide sequence: TGTGCCGGCAGTTACTCGAATCCGGGACAGGGGAACACTGAAGCTTTCTTT.

V is TRBV7-9 and J is TRBJ2-5; tentatively, D is TRBD1 (6 bases). The germline V gene has CDR1 SEHNR and CDR2 FQNEAQ (reference sequence). The CDR3 contains 15 residues. Trimming shortened V by 7 bases and J by 4 bases, and 19 bases separated the two germline ends. Written as DNA, the CDR3 is TGTGCCAGCACCCCTCCCGCGATAGGGGGAGAGACCCAGTACTTC. It yields the protein CASTPPAIGGETQYF.

The chain has TRBV19 and TRBJ2-1; D perhaps matches TRBD2 (6 bases). The CDR3 totals 19 residues. The germline V and J ends were trimmed by 1 base and 3 bases, with 22 bases remaining between them. Germline V gene data show CDR1 as LNHDA and CDR2 as SQIVND (reference sequence). For the CDR3, the DNA is TGTGCCAGTAGTATAGCATCTGGGGCTAGCGATTTTTTCTACAATGAGCAGTTCTTC. Amino acid sequence: CASSIASGASDFFYNEQFF. The full variable domain, rest sourced from reference TRBV19 and TRBJ2-1, is DGGITQSPKYLFRKEGQNVTLSCEQNLNHDAMYWYRQDPGQGLRLIYYSQIVNDFQKGDIAEGYSVSREKKESFPLTVTSAQKNPTAFYLCASSIASGASDFFYNEQFFGPGTRLTVL.